This T cell receptor (beta chain) was profiled in a study of T-cell reconstitution after alpha-beta-depleted transplantation in children. This clonotype was seen many times. What it binds is not known. Unmatched junction bases numbered 5, after V lost 6 bases and J lost 0 bases. Germline CDR1 is SQVTM and CDR2 is ANQGSEA. The CDR3 spans 13 residues. Whole-study findings and limits: From surviving recipient T cells and thymic progenitors came the high day-60 TCRbeta diversity observed in some patients. Most T-cell counts and diversity one year after the transplant came from T cells that were newly produced. About two months after transplant, alpha-beta T cells reportedly came from several hundred expanded graft clones.

Library preparation (for TCRbeta) was performed with unique molecular identifiers. TCRdb analysed the PCR reads with MiXCR anew, one entry per CDR3 protein. This sample has approximately 500,000 distinct CDR3 sequences, with roughly a tenth found just once. Here the sequenced sample was PBMCs, taken before TCRalphabeta/CD19-depleted stem cell transplant. This TCR was sampled from a child younger than 10 with inherited bone marrow failure, due to receive a stem cell transplant. The chain carries TRBV29-1 and TRBJ2-7; TRBD2 agrees at 7 bases. The CDR3 protein is CSVAGTVSYEQYF. The DNA for the CDR3 is TGCAGCGTAGCGGGGACGGTCTCCTACGAGCAGTACTTC.